Given below is one T cell receptor beta chain in context. The specificity of this receptor is unknown. No base quality information exists; no much larger clone differs at one position. The entry originates in a study of blood T cell repertoires in COVID-19 (dated by TCRdb to about 2020). About the investigation overall: Collaborator samples came from the United States, Italy and Spain and covered acute and convalescent phases of COVID-19. The sample metadata nearly always contained a de-identified subject ID, COVID-19 status, age in years and sex. The material from the prospective study consisted of cDNA or gDNA derived from T cells, B-cell-depleted T cells, or PBMCs. A freely available public database, intended as a resource for researchers studying the immune response to SARS-CoV-2, is where the repertoires were released. Where available, HLA class I and class II types were taken from metadata supplied by the sample provider and were not determined by assay-based typing. The samples were drawn from the first 160 participants of the ongoing ImmuneRACE study and from 1,254 subjects provided by 6 global collaborators. Subjects who had been exposed to COVID-19, were actively infected with it, or had recovered from it provided the deeply sampled blood TCRbeta repertoires that made up the dataset. General study outcomes and caveats: The quantity of clinical and demographic metadata differed by source and by participant and was supplied without curation.

TCRbeta CDR3 regions were amplified from genomic DNA by means of the immunoSEQ Assay, a bias-controlled multiplex PCR. The original methods were these. The number of nucleated cells in each sample was estimated from the amplification of reference gene primers within the assay. To quantify the absolute abundance of each unique TCRbeta CDR3 rearrangement, sequence reads were collapsed and filtered. Productive Simpson clonality was computed per sample as the square root of Simpson's diversity index over productive rearrangements. Imported from immuneACCESS, the table was reduced by TCRdb to in-frame sequences with V and J called. These copies leave out some clones; in studies compared against another copy, an unresolved V gene accounts for under half, and the cause of the remainder is not known. V, J and clone size reflect that table, while D and trimming were determined from the DNA. For this sample there are some 250,000 clones; about 90% appear just once. Clones ranked in the top ten supply approximately 1.3% of the sample.

Participants in the prospective study were aged about 18 to 100 years, lived in over 20 United States geographic areas, and enrolled through a virtual design. To assign participants to cohorts, the prospective study relied on clinical history that participants themselves reported in a screening survey and a study questionnaire. Mobile phlebotomists in the prospective study collected whole blood, serum and a nasopharyngeal or oropharyngeal swab from every participant. Over a 2-month period, participants in the prospective study had the option of providing additional blood draws and questionnaires. Before DNA extraction, blood samples from the prospective study were shipped at room temperature or frozen. Reading the germline V gene gives CDR1 MNHEY and CDR2 SVGAGI. V is cut by 0 bases and J by 2 bases, and the space between the germline ends is 4 bases. The CDR3, from cysteine to phenylalanine, totals 14 residues. Only CDR3 DNA remains: 42 bases, in frame from the first base.

Here the chain combines TRBV6-5 and TRBJ1-4, with the D segment identity uncertain. Sequenced sample: PBMCs or T cells enriched from blood (not recorded which). This sequence was found in a human donor in a cohort exposed to, infected with or recovered from COVID-19 (not recorded which). The donor label of this sample is uncertain. The CDR3: CASSYSRTNEKLFF. Read as DNA, the sequence is TGTGCCAGCAGTTACTCGAGGACTAATGAAAAACTGTTTTTT.